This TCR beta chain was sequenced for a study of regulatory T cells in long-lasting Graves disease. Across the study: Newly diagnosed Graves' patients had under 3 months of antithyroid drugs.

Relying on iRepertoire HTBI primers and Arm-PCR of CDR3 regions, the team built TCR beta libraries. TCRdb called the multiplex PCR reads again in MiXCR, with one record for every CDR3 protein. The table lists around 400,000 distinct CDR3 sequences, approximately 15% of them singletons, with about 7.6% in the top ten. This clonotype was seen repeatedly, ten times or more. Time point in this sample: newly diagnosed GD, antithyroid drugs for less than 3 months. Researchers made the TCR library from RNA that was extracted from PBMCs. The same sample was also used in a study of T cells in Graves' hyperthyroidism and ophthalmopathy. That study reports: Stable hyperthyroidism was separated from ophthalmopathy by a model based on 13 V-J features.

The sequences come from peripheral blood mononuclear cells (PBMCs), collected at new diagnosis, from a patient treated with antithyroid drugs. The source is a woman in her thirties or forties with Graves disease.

The CDR3 protein is CASSVFSGRNYNEQFF. DNA for the CDR3: TGTGCCAGCAGCGTATTTAGCGGGAGGAACTACAATGAGCAGTTCTTC. This chain links TRBV9 with TRBJ2-1; 10 bases are shared with TRBD2. Germline V CDR1 and CDR2: SGDLS, YYNGEE. The CDR3 runs 16 residues. The J segment lost 3 bases and the V segment lost 1 base, leaving 4 bases of the junction unmatched.